This TCR beta chain was sequenced for a study of T cells in Graves' hyperthyroidism and ophthalmopathy. About the study: Peripheral blood was secured at the point of initial diagnosis, before any treatment.

This clonotype was observed a handful of times. Trimming took off 6 bases at V and 0 bases at J, with 17 bases between the two ends. Germline V gene lookup returns CDR1 LNHDA and CDR2 SQIVND (reference sequence). CDR3 length: 16 residues. Template material for amplifying TCR beta CDR3 regions consisted of RNA transcripts. HTBI primers were employed in a first-round RT-PCR of the TCR CDR3. In TCRdb, the multiplex PCR reads were re-called with MiXCR into one record per CDR3 protein. The sample consists of more than 300,000 distinct CDR3 sequences, under 15% of them appearing once. Diagnosing involved the use of clinical symptoms, serum thyroxine and TRAb, thyroid ultrasound and orbital computed tomography. PBMCs were obtained from 10 ml fresh peripheral blood.

The sequence came from a woman aged 18 to 35 with Graves' hyperthyroidism. The chain joins TRBV19 to TRBJ1-2; D call uncertain. Sequences were obtained from blood. DNA for the CDR3: TGTGCCAGTAGGACCCCTGCTCTAGCAGCTAACTATGGCTACACCTTC. It translates to CASRTPALAANYGYTF. Full variable domain (missing parts from reference TRBV19 and TRBJ1-2): DGGITQSPKYLFRKEGQNVTLSCEQNLNHDAMYWYRQDPGQGLRLIYYSQIVNDFQKGDIAEGYSVSREKKESFPLTVTSAQKNPTAFYLCASRTPALAANYGYTFGSGTRLTVV.